The 12 T cell receptor beta chains below were found in one sample sequenced in a study of blood T cell repertoires in COVID-19. Repertoires were generated with immunoSEQ multiplex PCR, while TCRdb's copy carries only in-frame clones and drops some. The sample shows fewer than 100,000 clones, 70% to 90% of them seen only once. Material: peripheral blood. The receptors here all came from a human donor with acute or convalescent COVID-19. The donor label of this sample is uncertain.

This chain links TRBV3-1 (or the pseudogene TRBV3-2) with TRBJ1-1; no clear D gene. This CDR3 is 12 amino acids long. The germline V gene has CDR1 LGHDT and CDR2 YNNKEL (reference sequence). Between the trimmed V and J ends, which lost 0 bases and 10 bases, there was a span of 9 bases. The CDR3 region is CASSQDLNRAFF. DNA of the CDR3: TGTGCCAGCAGCCAAGATTTGAACAGAGCTTTCTTT.

The chain combines TRBV6-5 with TRBJ1-4; 10 bases map to TRBD1. This CDR3 comprises 14 residues. Trimming removed 8 bases from V and 5 bases from J; junction bases left unmatched: 5. The germline CDR1 and CDR2 sequences are MNHEY and SVGAGI. CDR3: CASAPGQGNEKLFF. The CDR3 DNA sequence: TGTGCCAGCGCTCCGGGACAGGGGAATGAAAAACTGTTTTTT.

The count of this clone is one. The V and J genes are TRBV5-1 and TRBJ1-2; D not resolved. Germline values: CDR1 SGHRS, CDR2 YFSETQ. V lost 0 bases and J 3 bases, leaving 3 bases between the germline ends. CDR3 length: 12 residues. CDR3 sequence: CASSLGDYGYTF. For the CDR3, the DNA is TGCGCCAGCAGCTTGGGAGACTATGGCTACACCTTC.

J is TRBJ2-3 and V is TRBV7-8; D gene unclear. Trimming left V 5 bases short and J 2 bases short, with 14 bases between. CDR1 SGHVS and CDR2 FQNEAQ come from the germline V gene. This CDR3 contains 15 residues. In nucleotides, the CDR3 is TGTGCCAGCAGCCGAGTAGCCAGCTCCACAGATACGCAGTATTTT. This gives the protein CASSRVASSTDTQYF.

The chain combines TRBV10-3 with TRBJ1-2; D is uncertain. The V and J ends lost 4 bases and 0 bases respectively, with 6 bases between them. The CDR3 runs 13 residues. Germline CDR1 ENHRY, CDR2 SYGVKD. CDR3 nucleotide sequence: TGTGCCATCAGTGCGCAGGCTAACTATGGCTACACCTTC. Translating it yields CAISAQANYGYTF.

This rearrangement joins TRBV27 to TRBJ2-1; 14 bases fit TRBD2. Looked up from germline, CDR1 is MNHEY and CDR2 is SMNVEV (reference sequence). The CDR3 runs 21 residues. V shed 5 bases, J shed 10 bases, and the junction held 25 bases outside the gene matches. CDR3 amino acids: CASSPHARDRGLAGAHGEQFF. The CDR3 DNA is TGTGCCAGCAGTCCACATGCCCGGGACAGGGGACTAGCGGGGGCCCACGGGGAGCAGTTCTTC.

V and J are TRBV15 and TRBJ1-5, with D tentatively TRBD1 (5 bases). The CDR3 runs 15 residues. Trimming shortened V by 0 bases and J by 5 bases, and 11 bases separated the two germline ends. Germline CDR1 is LNHNV and CDR2 is YYDKDF (reference sequence). The CDR3 nucleotides read TGTGCCACCAGCAGAGATCTTGGAGGGGATCAGCCCCAGCATTTT. It codes for CATSRDLGGDQPQHF.

This clone was observed a handful of times. V and J are TRBV9 and TRBJ2-1; the D gene is possibly TRBD2 (6 bases). Trimming removed 4 bases at V and 2 bases at J, with 16 bases between. The CDR3 consists of 16 residues. CDR1 and CDR2 (germline): SGDLS, YYNGEE. In DNA, the CDR3 is TGTGCCAGCAGCCCAACAACCGGGGGTACCTACAATGAGCAGTTCTTC. It translates to CASSPTTGGTYNEQFF.

V is TRBV30 and J is TRBJ2-7; 7 nucleotides line up with TRBD1. From germline, CDR1 is GTSNPN and CDR2 SVGIG (reference sequence). The V segment lost 3 bases and the J segment 6 bases; nucleotides outside the gene matches: 17. The CDR3 runs 16 residues. CDR3 amino acids: CAWRILSTGPAGEQYF. The CDR3 DNA reads TGTGCCTGGAGGATCCTTTCGACAGGGCCCGCGGGCGAGCAGTACTTC.

The J gene is TRBJ1-6, the V gene TRBV18; 9 nucleotides align to TRBD1. This CDR3 is built from 15 residues. V shed 3 bases, J shed 13 bases, and the junction held 10 bases outside the gene matches. Germline V gene lookup returns CDR1 KGHSH and CDR2 LQKENI. The chain's CDR3 is CASSPRTGEGEPLHF. The CDR3 DNA follows: TGTGCCAGCTCACCTCGGACAGGGGAAGGTGAGCCCCTCCACTTT.

This chain uses TRBV15 with TRBJ2-2; D unclear. The CDR3 runs to 15 residues. From germline, CDR1 is LNHNV and CDR2 YYDKDF (reference sequence). V lost 0 bases and J 6 bases, leaving 11 bases between the germline ends. The CDR3 loop is CATSRDQMGAGELFF. CDR3 nucleotide sequence: TGTGCCACCAGCAGAGATCAGATGGGCGCCGGGGAGCTGTTTTTT.

There are a few counts of this clone. The V call is TRBV10-2, the J call TRBJ1-6; 7 positions match TRBD1. V gave up 2 bases and J gave up 2 bases; unmatched junction bases: 3. The CDR3 consists of 16 residues. Germline lookup yields CDR1 WSHSY and CDR2 SAAADI. For the CDR3, the DNA is TGCGCCAGCAGTGAGAACAGGGGAGCCTATAATTCACCCCTCCACTTT. Translating gives CASSENRGAYNSPLHF.